These 26 T cell receptor beta chains originate from one sample sequenced in a study of T cells in Graves' hyperthyroidism and ophthalmopathy (dated by TCRdb to about 2019). The method was multiplex PCR. TCRdb names Illumina HiSeq 2000 as the instrument used. The TCR beta CDR3 regions were amplified from the RNA transcripts. The TCR CDR3 was subjected to a first round of RT-PCR using the HTBI primer set and the Qiagen OneStep RT-PCR kit. TCRdb reprocessing: public reads trimmed at Q25 with fastp, clones called with MiXCR, in-frame beta chains kept. Rows are unified per CDR3 protein, each entry keeping the most common DNA and genes. This sample comprises roughly 330,000 distinct CDR3 sequences, roughly 17% of them detected only once. Approximately 31% of the sample lies in the top ten. The sample comprised blood. All receptors come from a man aged 25-45 years with Graves' hyperthyroidism.

This chain joins TRBV7-9 and TRBJ1-2; D not resolved. From germline, CDR1 is SEHNR and CDR2 FQNEAQ (reference sequence). The CDR3 is made up of 11 amino acids. Trimming shortened V by 1 base and J by 8 bases, and 5 bases separated the two germline ends. The CDR3 reads CASSLVEGYTF. CDR3 DNA: TGTGCCAGCAGCTTAGTGGAGGGCTACACCTTC.

This clonotype was picked up many times. The chain has TRBV2 and TRBJ1-1; 8 bases agree with TRBD1. The J segment lost 7 bases and the V segment lost 6 bases, leaving 7 bases of the junction unmatched. CDR1 and CDR2 (germline): SNHLY, FYNNEI. The length of the CDR3 is 13 residues. The CDR3 spells CASRPQGAGEAFF. As DNA, the CDR3 is TGTGCCAGCAGACCCCAGGGGGCCGGTGAAGCTTTCTTT.

Only a few counts were recorded for this clonotype. The rearrangement joins TRBV9 to TRBJ2-3; 11 nucleotides match TRBD2. CDR3 length: 16 amino acids. Germline assignment: CDR1 SGDLS and CDR2 YYNGEE. J gave up 2 bases and V 0 bases, and 2 bases lay outside the gene matches. The CDR3 DNA is TGTGCCAGCAGCGTAGGGACTAGCGGGTACACAGATACGCAGTATTTT. Encoded protein: CASSVGTSGYTDTQYF.

The table lists this clonotype with a few counts. The rearrangement links TRBV10-3 to TRBJ2-5; 7 nucleotides agree with TRBD2. V was pared by 7 bases and J by 9 bases, with 11 bases of the junction left unmatched. The CDR3 consists of 13 residues. CDR1 and CDR2 from the germline V gene are ENHRY and SYGVKD. This chain's CDR3 is CAIKGDLGGSQYF. CDR3 in DNA: TGTGCCATCAAAGGGGACCTCGGGGGGTCCCAGTACTTC.

Ten or more counts support this clonotype. The rearrangement joins TRBV10-3 to TRBJ2-7; maybe TRBD2 (6 bases). Trimming pared 6 bases from V and 7 bases from J, leaving 19 bases between. CDR3 size: 14 residues. Germline V lookup: CDR1 ENHRY, CDR2 SYGVKD. The CDR3 sequence is CAIRNDLTGDEQYF. CDR3 coding DNA: TGTGCCATCAGGAACGACTTAACGGGGGATGAGCAGTACTTC.

This clonotype was seen ten or more times. The chain links TRBV20-1 to TRBJ2-5; D possibly corresponds to TRBD1 (6 bases). The germline gives CDR1 DFQATT, CDR2 SNEGSKA (reference sequence). Trimming removed 5 bases at V and 1 base at J, with 20 bases between. The CDR3 is 16 residues long. This chain's CDR3 is CSASPPWGRGQETQYF. CDR3 DNA: TGCAGTGCTTCCCCCCCGTGGGGGCGAGGCCAAGAGACCCAGTACTTC.

The rearrangement joins TRBV10-2 to TRBJ2-3; no definite D call. Germline V gene sequence: CDR1 WSHSY, CDR2 SAAADI. The CDR3 extends over 13 amino acids. V lost 6 bases to trimming and J lost 6 bases, with 13 bases between them. The CDR3 DNA is TGCGCCAGCAGCTCCTTTGGTGCGGATACGCAGTATTTT. It translates to CASSSFGADTQYF.

At least ten counts were recorded for this clonotype. The chain recombines TRBV11-1 with TRBJ2-3, with 7 bases that match TRBD1. Germline V lookup: CDR1 SGHAT, CDR2 FQDESV (reference sequence). The CDR3 has 14 amino acids. V shed 5 bases, J shed 4 bases, and the junction held 6 bases outside the gene matches. In DNA form, the CDR3 reads TGTGCCAGCAGCCTGGACAGGACCGCAGATACGCAGTATTTT. Amino acids: CASSLDRTADTQYF.

The CDR3 region is CASSLGGYDEDTQYF. CDR3 nucleotides: TGTGCCAGCAGCTTAGGGGGCTATGATGAAGATACGCAGTATTTT. V and J are TRBV7-3 and TRBJ2-3, with D possibly being TRBD1 (6 bases). This CDR3 is built from 15 residues. The germline V and J ends were trimmed by 2 bases and 5 bases, with 14 bases remaining between them. The germline CDR1 and CDR2 sequences are SGHTA and FQGTGA.

This clonotype was seen more than once but under ten times. The V call is TRBV5-1, the J call TRBJ1-4; 8 bases line up with TRBD1. The CDR3 is 15 amino acids. V was pared by 4 bases and J by 3 bases, with 5 bases of the junction left unmatched. Germline-derived CDR1 and CDR2 are SGHRS and YFSETQ. Here the CDR3 reads CASSHGTGPNEKLFF. The CDR3 DNA follows: TGCGCCAGCAGCCACGGGACAGGTCCTAATGAAAAACTGTTTTTT.

This clonotype was found a few times. The chain couples TRBV5-1 to TRBJ1-2; tentatively, D is TRBD1 (6 bases). The CDR3 totals 15 residues. V gave up 0 bases and J gave up 2 bases, with 11 bases separating them. CDR1 is SGHRS, CDR2 YFSETQ, per germline. The chain's CDR3 is CASSLAGGGNYGYTF. The CDR3 DNA reads TGCGCCAGCAGCTTGGCCGGAGGGGGGAACTATGGCTACACCTTC.

This clonotype showed up just a few times. The rearrangement links TRBV9 to TRBJ2-7; 9 bases match TRBD2. Trimming took 0 bases from V and 5 from J; bases not matched to a gene: 12. Germline V gives CDR1 SGDLS, CDR2 YYNGEE. The CDR3 totals 17 residues. CDR3 sequence reads: CASSVGPGASGTHEQYF. The CDR3 DNA is TGTGCCAGCAGCGTAGGGCCAGGGGCTAGCGGGACGCACGAGCAGTACTTC.

There are a few counts of this clonotype. A much larger clonotype is one base distant, so this may be a read error. The chain uses TRBV11-1 and TRBJ2-7; D remains ambiguous. The germline V gene encodes CDR1 SGHAT and CDR2 FQDESV (reference sequence). This CDR3 contains 12 residues. The CDR3 bases are TGTGCCTGCAGCTCTAACATCTACGAGCAGTACTTC. This gives the protein CACSSNIYEQYF.

The chain uses TRBV4-1 and TRBJ2-7; D might be TRBD2 (6 bases). This CDR3 region has 14 residues. The V gene lost 1 base and the J gene lost 4 bases, with 11 bases spanning the gap. The germline V gene has CDR1 MGHRA and CDR2 YSYEKL. In nucleotides, the CDR3 is TGCGCCAGCAGCCAAGTCCCGGGAGTTTACGAGCAGTACTTC. It yields the protein CASSQVPGVYEQYF.

This clonotype occurred many times. V gene TRBV3-1 combines with J gene TRBJ2-3; no reliable D call. Trimming stripped 1 base from V and 7 bases from J, with 6 bases between. The CDR3 runs 12 residues. Germline loops: CDR1 LGHDT, CDR2 YNNKEL (reference sequence). The CDR3 nucleotides are TGTGCCAGCAGCCAAGGAACGCATACGCAGTATTTT. Its protein is CASSQGTHTQYF.

This clonotype was recorded at least ten times. The chain has TRBV28 and TRBJ2-7, with 9 nucleotides matching TRBD1. CDR1 MDHEN and CDR2 SYDVKM come from the germline V gene. J lost 3 bases, V lost 4 bases, and 10 bases had no gene match. The CDR3 sequence is 16 residues long. The CDR3 coding sequence is TGTGCCAGCAGTTCCCGAGGGGACAGGGAGCACTACGAGCAGTACTTC. Translation: CASSSRGDREHYEQYF.

About this clonotype: Germline is not matched at one junction end, which may reflect a read error. The gene calls are TRBV3-1 and TRBJ1-1; a weak D match, TRBD1 (6 bases). The length of the CDR3 is 13 residues. CDR1 is LGHDT and CDR2 is YNNKEL in the germline V gene (reference sequence). As DNA, the CDR3 is TGTGCCAGCGGCCAAAGGGGAGGGGGGGAAGCTTTCTTT. This gives the protein CASGQRGGGEAFF. The full variable domain, completed using reference TRBV3-1 and TRBJ1-1, is DTAVSQTPKYLVTQMGNDKSIKCEQNLGHDTMYWYKQDSKKFLKIMFSYNNKELIINETVPNRFSPKSPDKAHLNLHINSLELGDSAVYFCASGQRGGGEAFFGQGTRLTVV.

This clonotype was counted ten times or more. The V gene is TRBV10-3, the J gene TRBJ2-7; 10 bases map to TRBD1. V dropped 8 bases and J dropped 2; count of bases not matched to a gene: 0. CDR1 ENHRY and CDR2 SYGVKD come from the germline V gene. The CDR3 spans 12 residues. The DNA for the CDR3 is TGTGCCATCGGGACAGGGGCCTACGAGCAGTACTTC. This codes for CAIGTGAYEQYF.

A few counts support this clonotype. The chain is built from TRBV2 and TRBJ2-3; the match to TRBD1 covers 9 bases. The CDR3 contains 16 residues. The germline V gene encodes CDR1 SNHLY and CDR2 FYNNEI. V shed 8 bases and J 4 bases; nucleotides not matched to a gene: 13. The DNA of the CDR3 is TGTGCCAGCGTTAGTGGACAGGGGTTTAGCGCAGATACGCAGTATTTT. The encoded protein is CASVSGQGFSADTQYF.

This clonotype was counted at least ten times. The V and J genes are TRBV20-1 and TRBJ2-1; the D gene is possibly TRBD2 (6 bases). The germline V gene encodes CDR1 DFQATT and CDR2 SNEGSKA (reference sequence). V lost 3 bases and J lost 0, with 9 bases in between. The CDR3 extends over 14 amino acids. CDR3 DNA: TGCAGTGCTAGTCGCGGGAACTCCTACAATGAGCAGTTCTTC. Translated: CSASRGNSYNEQFF.

This clonotype was seen ten or more times. The gene calls are TRBV11-2 and TRBJ2-1, with D tentatively TRBD2 (6 bases). The CDR3 covers 14 residues. Trimming removed 4 bases at V and 9 bases at J, with 16 bases between. CDR1 is SGHAT, CDR2 FQNNGV, per germline. CDR3 nucleotide sequence: TGTGCCAGCAGCTCCTATCGGGGAGGCGGTGAGCAGTTCTTC. It translates to CASSSYRGGGEQFF.

This clonotype has just a few counts. The chain links TRBV5-4 to TRBJ2-3; 14 positions agree with TRBD2. V dropped 4 bases and J dropped 4; count of bases not matched to a gene: 8. CDR3 size: 17 residues. Germline V lookup: CDR1 SGHNT, CDR2 YYREEE (reference sequence). CDR3 nucleotides: TGTGCCAGCAGCCTCAGGGGGACTAGCGGGAGCGCAGATACGCAGTATTTT. Protein: CASSLRGTSGSADTQYF.

In this sample, this clonotype turned up a few times. The chain combines TRBV5-1 with TRBJ1-4; 10 nucleotides line up with TRBD1. Germline V gives CDR1 SGHRS, CDR2 YFSETQ. The CDR3 consists of 17 residues. V lost 4 bases, J lost 7 bases, and 13 bases stayed unmatched. Here the CDR3 DNA reads TGCGCCAGCAGCCCAGACAGGGGGCGCATACAGACTGAAAAACTGTTTTTT. Protein sequence: CASSPDRGRIQTEKLFF.

This clonotype was seen a few times. The J gene is TRBJ2-7, the V gene TRBV29-1; possible D gene TRBD2, 5 bases. The CDR3 sequence is 13 residues long. V was shortened by 4 bases and J by 4 bases, with 14 bases between the two germline ends. CDR1 is SQVTM, CDR2 ANQGSEA, per germline. The CDR3: CSVGTGLDYEQYF. CDR3 in DNA: TGCAGCGTTGGGACCGGACTCGATTACGAGCAGTACTTC.

The chain employs TRBV27 and TRBJ2-2, with 8 nucleotides matching TRBD1. Per germline, CDR1 MNHEY and CDR2 SMNVEV (reference sequence). The CDR3 covers 17 residues. Trimming at V came to 7 bases and at J to 1 base, leaving 11 bases not matched to a gene. DNA of the CDR3: TGTGCCAGCAAACTAGACAGGGGATGGGAGAACACCGGGGAGCTGTTTTTT. Its translation: CASKLDRGWENTGELFF.

This clonotype was detected a few times. The CDR3 region is CASSLARGPNSPLHF. The CDR3 region has the DNA TGCGCCAGCAGCTTGGCCAGGGGGCCTAATTCACCCCTCCACTTT. This chain connects TRBV5-1 to TRBJ1-6, with 8 bases identical to TRBD1. Trimming removed 0 bases from V and 6 bases from J; junction bases left unmatched: 2. Germline lookup yields CDR1 SGHRS and CDR2 YFSETQ. The CDR3 has 15 residues.